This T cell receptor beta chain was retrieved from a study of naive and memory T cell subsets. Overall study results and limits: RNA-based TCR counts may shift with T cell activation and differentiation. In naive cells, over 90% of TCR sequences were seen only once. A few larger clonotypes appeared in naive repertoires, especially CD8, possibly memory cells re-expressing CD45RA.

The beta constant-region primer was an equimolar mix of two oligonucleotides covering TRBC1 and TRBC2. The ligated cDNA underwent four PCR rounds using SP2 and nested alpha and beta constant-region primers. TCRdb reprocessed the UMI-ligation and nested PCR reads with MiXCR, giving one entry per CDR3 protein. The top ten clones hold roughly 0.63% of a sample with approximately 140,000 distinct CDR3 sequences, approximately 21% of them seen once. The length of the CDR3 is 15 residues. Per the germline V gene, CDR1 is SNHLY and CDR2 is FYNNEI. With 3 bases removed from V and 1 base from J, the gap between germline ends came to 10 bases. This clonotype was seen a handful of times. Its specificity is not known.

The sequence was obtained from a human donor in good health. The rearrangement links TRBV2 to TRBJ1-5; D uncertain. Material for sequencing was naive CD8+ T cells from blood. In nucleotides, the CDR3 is TGTGCCAGCAGTGACCCACAAGGGAGCAATCAGCCCCAGCATTTT. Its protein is CASSDPQGSNQPQHF.